This T cell receptor beta chain was profiled in a study of cytomegalovirus exposure and HLA in healthy donors (dated by TCRdb to about 2017). In terms of the full investigation: An earlier analysis of 587 of the donors reported roughly 300 Gb of sequence data and 117 million unique TCR beta sequences obtained from some 170 million T cells. The genetic ancestry cluster associated with self-reported Caucasian donors included 80% to 90% of the approximately 400 genotyped donors. The aim of the study was to test whether cataloging public T cell receptors could identify signatures of past pathogen exposure. High-throughput TCR immunosequencing, statistical association of individual TCRs with disease status, and machine learning were combined to predict cytomegalovirus infection status. To decide whether each TCR beta V gene segment behaved as functional or pseudogenic, an earlier analysis of several hundred of the donors relied on high-throughput TCR beta sequencing. On average, approximately 250,000 unique TCR beta nucleotide sequences were sequenced per donor among roughly 430 genotyped donors of the cohort, with roughly 20% of those sequences being non-productive. In the later analysis, no new phenotypic data were used to find candidate immune exposures; instead, reliance was placed on TCR beta sequences and their occurrence across donors. Class I and class II HLA loci were covered by the typing at four-digit resolution. A later genetic analysis used genome-wide SNP genotypes for about 60% of the roughly 700 donors, treating that subset as a discovery cohort. The study used immunosequencing to profile the T cell repertoires of 666 subjects and linked those repertoires to cytomegalovirus serostatus. A handful of DR-DQ haplotypes were handled as single units for association and clustering because linkage in the cohort was strong. In a later analysis, previously published TCR beta repertoires from several hundred donors were re-analyzed and high-resolution HLA genotyping was added so that TCR occurrence patterns could be studied. In addition to the first cohort of 650 to 800 subjects, a separate validation cohort of 100 to 150 different subjects was used. Typing coverage varied by locus: roughly 620-640 donors for A, B, C, DRB1 and DQB1; approximately 500 for DQA1; more than 600 for DPA1; fewer than 480 for DPB1. Donor age, sex, ethnicity and CMV serostatus were collected together with the repertoire data. All discovery cohort repertoires had been generated on a single sequencing platform. An early release that covered 500 to 800 HLA-typed donors contained approximately 300 gigabases of sequencing data and 80 million or so unique TCR sequences.

Results the study describes overall, beyond this receptor: Roughly uniform sequencing depth across donors was assumed in presence/absence analyses, although this assumption may not hold. In both the original and validation cohorts, the classifier was reported to diagnose cytomegalovirus status with high specificity and sensitivity. Because HLA typing was missing for some donors at each locus, association tests included only the typed subset. A later analysis found that most CMV-associated TCR beta chains appeared HLA-restricted, with HLA associations seemingly driven largely by CMV exposure. A cluster of highly shared sequence variants was judged likely to represent a technical artifact of the sequencing pipeline. Some IMGT-functional V segments, including TRBV6-2 and TRBV6-3, could not be distinguished by the 87-base-pair reads and were therefore excluded. Strong co-occurrence of HLA alleles, especially DR and DQ, made assigning TCR associations to individual alleles difficult. A later analysis found that HLA-associated TCR beta chains were more clonally expanded and had lower generation probabilities than equally common non-associated chains. Correlated functional status among segregating V segments might reflect linkage disequilibrium, but an unknown experimental factor could not be ruled out. The authors suggested that the approach could potentially be extended to other disease states and immunological phenotypes. In a later analysis, several top co-occurrence clusters were reported to appear linked to parvovirus B19, influenza, CMV and Epstein-Barr virus. Compared with the roughly 720-donor mean, donors in an Asian-associated ancestry cluster had fewer N-insertions in productive TCRs, according to a later genetic analysis. In an earlier analysis of some 500 of the donors, most TCR beta V segments appeared in productive rearrangements about 90% or about 30% of the time, broadly matching IMGT annotations. Because counts were too low, some 17 rarely observed V segments, including chromosome 9 orphons, were left out of the earlier analysis of approximately 500 of the donors. According to a later analysis, TCR association rates differed among HLA loci, with DRB1 alleles showing the most associated TCRs and HLA-C alleles showing the fewest. A further reported finding was that TCR beta sequences accurately predicted the HLA-A and HLA-B alleles for most subjects in the first cohort. In the study, approximately 160 TCR beta chains were listed as associated with cytomegalovirus. Only TCR beta chains were sequenced in this cohort, and the absence of alpha or paired-chain data limited detectable features. A few of the identified cytomegalovirus-associated TCR beta chains were confirmed in vitro to be specific for cytomegalovirus antigens. Specific HLA alleles were associated with over 15,000 TCR beta sequences at a false discovery rate of 0.05 in a later analysis. Immune exposure information for the cohort was limited to CMV serostatus. Most TCR sequences were seen in very few donors, while some public TCRs were found in many individuals. A later genetic analysis associated a missense DCLRE1C variant with V-gene and J-gene trimming of TCR beta chains, and an independent cohort replicated the association.

Worth noting for this clone: The antigen it recognizes is unknown. A read error may produce the germline difference seen at one junction end.

The cohort consisted of 600 to 750 healthy bone marrow donors. At the time of sampling, all cohort members were nominally healthy, though unrecorded immune exposures were likely present. The donor tested CMV seronegative and was one of the 352 seronegative cohort members. A peripheral blood sample was collected from each donor, and TCR beta sequencing was performed on peripheral blood mononuclear cells. The Qiagen DNeasy Blood Extraction Kit was used to extract genomic DNA from the blood cell samples. Libraries were made using the immunoSEQ multiplex PCR assay. For the multiplex PCR, a mixture combining 60 forward primers for TCR Vbeta segments and 13 reverse primers for TCR Jbeta segments was used. A multiplex PCR assay on genomic DNA amplified the CDR3 region of rearranged TCR beta genes. On the Illumina HiSeq System, the amplified TCR beta libraries were sequenced as 87-base-pair reads. On the study's bioinformatics: A later analysis tallied roughly 76 million unique TCR beta chains across the approximately 670 repertoires, and around 9.9 million of those chains were shared by two or more donors. Raw reads were error-corrected and collapsed into unique sequences by a nearest-neighbor algorithm in which closely related sequences were merged to remove PCR and sequencing errors. To assign V, D and J gene segments, CDR3 sequences were aligned to IMGT reference sequences. For a sequence to be retained, at least a six-nucleotide match to both a V gene segment and a J gene segment was required. Rearrangements were called productive when the CDR3 lacked stop codons and stayed in frame with V and J; all others were non-productive. CDR3 was defined by IMGT convention, running from the second conserved V-encoded cysteine to the conserved J-encoded phenylalanine. In an earlier analysis of around 640 of the donors, sequences lacking an unambiguous match to a single V gene segment were excluded. An earlier analysis of a few hundred of the donors called V segments functional above 56.7% productive rearrangements and segregating when the between-donor standard deviation exceeded 5%. To diagnose cytomegalovirus status from the catalog of TCR beta chain sequences, a statistical classification framework was built. In a later analysis, TCR nucleotide sequences were compared against IMGT/GENE-DB human TR gene sequences so that V and J genes could be assigned. In a later analysis, CDR3 sequences and most-parsimonious VDJ recombination scenarios were assigned using the TCRdist pipeline. In a later analysis, every TCR beta chain was defined by the combination of its CDR3 amino acid sequence and its V-gene family, and reads without a unique V-gene family were dropped. To address suspected cross-contamination and a sequencing artifact, a later analysis removed 592 highly shared, low-generation-probability nucleotide sequences. A later analysis calculated a clonal expansion index for each public chain from normalized within-repertoire ranks of inferred template counts. In a later analysis, generation probabilities were computed using a VDJ recombination model fitted to out-of-frame rearrangements, and the results were checked against IGoR. In a later analysis, hypergeometric tests were used to score TCR-TCR, TCR-HLA and TCR-CMV co-occurrence, with a repertoire-size bias correction applied to TCR pairs. False discovery rates were estimated in a later analysis by permuting HLA or CMV assignments 20 times. In a later analysis, co-occurring TCRs were grouped with DBSCAN, and TCRdist sequence similarity was added when clustering was performed within HLA-allele-positive subsets. Co-occurrence clustering excluded repertoires with fewer than 30,000 or more than 120,000 public chains, plus five with anomalous nucleotide sharing. Entries here come from immuneACCESS through TCRdb and include only in-frame sequences with V and J called. Some clones fail to appear in such tables; in the studies checked, an unresolved V gene covers under half of the shortfall, and the cause of the remainder is unknown. The V and J calls and clone size were taken over from that table, and D and trimming were inferred from the DNA. This sample's table lists 100,000 to 150,000 clones. The top ten clones comprise more than 3% of the sample.

CDR1 is given as LNHDA and CDR2 as SQIVND, both from the germline V gene (reference sequence). Its CDR3 holds 14 amino acids, cysteine through phenylalanine. Only the CDR3 region is kept as DNA, spanning 42 bases read in frame from base 1. Recombination linked TRBV19 to TRBJ2-5; the D gene remains uncertain. Input material: PBMCs. This sequence was found in a man younger than 35 in good health and CMV-seronegative. The CDR3 in this case is CASSRYEESETQYF. In nucleotides, the sequence is TGTGCCAGTAGTAGATATGAGGAGAGCGAGACTCAGTACTTC.